The sequence of this TCR beta chain was determined in a study of blood T cell repertoires in COVID-19. Whole-study context: The samples span acute and convalescent COVID-19 from the United States, Italy and Spain. In each case, the material was cDNA or gDNA derived from T cells, B-cell-depleted T cells, or PBMCs.

V gave up 3 bases and J gave up 1 base, with 6 bases separating them. The CDR3 has 12 residues. From germline, CDR1 is SQVTM and CDR2 ANQGSEA. In the original workflow: Quantification of nucleated cells was approximated via reference gene primer amplification. TCRdb's copy holds only in-frame clones and misses some; the assay was immunoSEQ multiplex PCR. The V and J calls and the clone size are those of that table, but D and trimming were determined from the DNA. The data show about 73,000 clones, with about 88% seen just once and about 10% held by the top ten. The TCR originated in a man of 80 years or more with acute or convalescent COVID-19. The sequenced sample consisted of peripheral blood. The chain links TRBV29-1 to TRBJ1-1; D gene uncertain. The CDR3, as DNA: TGCAGCGTTGAGACACAGAACACTGAAGCTTTCTTT. Translated: CSVETQNTEAFF.